Listed below are T cell receptor beta chains from one sample, sequenced in a study of radiotherapy plus CTLA-4 blockade in lung cancer. Only in-frame clones appear in the TCRdb table, and some are missing; sequencing was by immunoSEQ multiplex PCR. Of roughly 42,000 clones listed, 79% are singletons. Source: peripheral blood, taken from a patient treated with radiotherapy plus ipilimumab. These receptors all come from a human donor with non-small cell lung cancer that progressed on radiotherapy plus ipilimumab. The CDR3 runs from the conserved cysteine through the conserved F or W. D genes are given only for firm matches. The listing skips clone size in some rows; elsewhere it reads once, few, many or a size class.

clone size	V gene	J gene	D gene	CDR3 DNA	CDR3 protein
NA	TRBV5-1	TRBJ1-2	NA	TGCGCCAGCAACTCAGGTGATACTAACTATGGCTACACCTTC	CASNSGDTNYGYTF
NA	TRBV11-2	TRBJ2-5	TRBD2	TGTGCCAGCAGATCGGGAGGGGGTGAGCAGTACTTC	CASRSGGGEQYF
NA	TRBV19	TRBJ2-3	NA	TGTGCCAGTAGTATCCTTACAGGGCGAGTCACAGATACGCAGTATTTT	CASSILTGRVTDTQYF
NA	TRBV9	TRBJ1-6	NA	TGTGCCAGCAGCGTAGCAAGTGACTCTTCACCCCTCCACTTT	CASSVASDSSPLHF
NA	TRBV2	TRBJ1-4	TRBD1	TGTGCCAGCAGGAGGGGGACAGTGAATGAAAAACTGTTTTTT	CASRRGTVNEKLFF
NA	TRBV4-3	TRBJ2-1	TRBD2	TGCGCCAGCAGCCGGACTAGCGGCTACAATGAGCAGTTCTTC	CASSRTSGYNEQFF
NA	TRBV5-1	TRBJ1-2	TRBD1	TGCGCCAGCAGCACACGGACAGGGGGCTATGGCTACACCTTC	CASSTRTGGYGYTF
NA	TRBV6-5	TRBJ1-5	NA	TGTGCCAGCAGGCCACCAGGCCAGCCCCAGCATTTT	CASRPPGQPQHF
NA	TRBV5-1	TRBJ2-7	NA	TGCGCCAGCAGCCCCGGGATGGACCGCCACGAGCAGTACTTC	CASSPGMDRHEQYF
NA	TRBV2	TRBJ2-7	TRBD2	TGTGCCAGCACCAAGGGAGCGGGGGCCTACGAGCAGTACTTC	CASTKGAGAYEQYF
NA	TRBV11-2	TRBJ2-5	TRBD2	TGTGCCAGCAGCGGAGGCGGGGGGCGGGTGAAAGAGACCCAGTACTTC	CASSGGGGRVKETQYF
NA	TRBV6-5	TRBJ1-2	NA	TGTGCCAGCGCACAAGAGGCCGGCTATGGCTACACCTTC	CASAQEAGYGYTF
few	TRBV7-6	TRBJ1-1	TRBD1	TGTGCCAGCAGCCACCGGACAGGGAGTAACACTGAAGCTTTCTTT	CASSHRTGSNTEAFF
NA	TRBV18	TRBJ2-7	TRBD1	TGTGCCAGCTCACCAGACAGGGCCTACGAGCAGTACTTC	CASSPDRAYEQYF
NA	TRBV4-2	TRBJ2-7	NA	TGTGCCAGCAGCCAAGGGGGGGGGCGAGTCTACGAGCAGTACTTC	CASSQGGGRVYEQYF
NA	TRBV6-5	TRBJ1-2	NA	TGTGCCAGCAGTCCAGGACTTAACTATGGCTACACCTTC	CASSPGLNYGYTF
NA	TRBV27	TRBJ2-1	NA	TGTGCCAGCAGTTTAGGTGTTGGGGGCCGGGATGCGGGTGAGCAGTTCTTC	CASSLGVGGRDAGEQFF
once	TRBV25-1	TRBJ2-1	NA	TGTGCCAGCAGTGAATGGGGCGGGGGCACCTACAATGAGCAGTTCTTC	CASSEWGGGTYNEQFF